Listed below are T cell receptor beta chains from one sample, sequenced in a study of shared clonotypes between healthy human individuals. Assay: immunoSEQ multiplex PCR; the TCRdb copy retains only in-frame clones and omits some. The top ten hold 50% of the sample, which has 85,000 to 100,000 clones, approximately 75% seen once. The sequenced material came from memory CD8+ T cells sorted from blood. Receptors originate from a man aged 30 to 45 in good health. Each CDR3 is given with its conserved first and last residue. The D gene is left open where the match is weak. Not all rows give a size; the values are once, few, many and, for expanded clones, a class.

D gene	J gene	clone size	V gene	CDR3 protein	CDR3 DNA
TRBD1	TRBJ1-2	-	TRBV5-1	CASSPTGMEGYTF	TGCGCCAGCAGCCCGACAGGGATGGAAGGCTACACCTTC
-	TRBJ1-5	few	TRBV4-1	CASSPTGDPNQPQHF	TGCGCCAGCAGCCCGACGGGGGACCCCAATCAGCCCCAGCATTTT
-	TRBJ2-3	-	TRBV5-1	CASSMDRAPPDTQYF	TGCGCCAGCAGCATGGACCGGGCCCCCCCAGATACGCAGTATTTT
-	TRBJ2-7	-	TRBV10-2	CASSGRGLSYEQYF	TGCGCCAGCAGTGGTCGGGGGCTTTCCTACGAGCAGTACTTC
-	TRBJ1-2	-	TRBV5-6	CASSLVSGGGYTF	TGTGCCAGCAGCTTGGTCTCCGGGGGTGGCTACACCTTC
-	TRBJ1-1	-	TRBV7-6	CASSYLQGYVNTEAFF	TGTGCCAGCAGCTACCTACAGGGTTATGTGAACACTGAAGCTTTCTTT
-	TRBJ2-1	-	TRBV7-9	CASSLAGPLYNEQFF	TGTGCCAGCAGCTTAGCGGGACCGCTCTACAATGAGCAGTTCTTC
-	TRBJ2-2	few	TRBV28	CASSFQRNTGELFF	TGTGCCAGCAGTTTCCAACGGAACACCGGGGAGCTGTTTTTT
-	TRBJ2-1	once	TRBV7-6	CASSFSGNEQFF	TGTGCCAGCAGCTTCTCAGGGAATGAGCAGTTCTTC
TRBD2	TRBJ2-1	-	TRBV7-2	CASSLAGTSGIYNEQFF	TGTGCCAGCAGCTTGGCCGGGACTAGCGGGATCTACAATGAGCAGTTCTTC
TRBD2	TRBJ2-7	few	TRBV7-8	CASSSPGLEYEQYF	TGTGCCAGCAGCTCTCCGGGACTAGAGTACGAGCAGTACTTC
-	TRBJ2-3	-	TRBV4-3	CASSQSGDLSSTDTQYF	TGCGCCAGCAGCCAGTCTGGGGACCTCTCTAGCACAGATACGCAGTATTTT
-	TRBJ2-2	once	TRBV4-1	CASSQVQNTGELFF	TGCGCCAGCAGCCAGGTTCAGAACACCGGGGAGCTGTTTTTT
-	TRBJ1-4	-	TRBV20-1	CSATGQGLLFF	TGCAGTGCTACGGGTCAGGGGTTACTGTTTTTT
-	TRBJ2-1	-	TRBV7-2	CASTPGHEQFF	TGTGCCAGCACCCCGGGGCATGAGCAGTTCTTC
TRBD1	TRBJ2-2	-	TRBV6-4	CASSLGQGGNTGELFF	TGTGCCAGCAGCCTTGGACAGGGGGGGAACACCGGGGAGCTGTTTTTT
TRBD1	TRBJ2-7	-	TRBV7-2	CASSLAPGQAREQYF	TGTGCCAGCAGCTTAGCTCCGGGACAGGCGAGGGAGCAGTACTTC
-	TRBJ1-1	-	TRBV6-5	CASRSGETEAFF	TGTGCCAGCAGGTCGGGGGAAACTGAAGCTTTCTTT
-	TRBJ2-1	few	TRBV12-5	CASGLGPGVSYNEQFF	TGTGCTAGTGGTCTGGGCCCAGGGGTCTCCTACAATGAGCAGTTCTTC
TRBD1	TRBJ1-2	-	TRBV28	CASSLFQGARPGYTF	TGTGCCAGCAGTTTGTTTCAGGGGGCCAGGCCTGGCTACACCTTC
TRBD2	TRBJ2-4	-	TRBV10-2	CASSELGGYGIQYF	TGCGCCAGCAGTGAGTTGGGGGGGTACGGCATTCAGTACTTC
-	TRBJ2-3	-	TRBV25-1	CASSEFEGSTQYF	TGTGCCAGCAGTGAATTTGAAGGGTCTACGCAGTATTTT
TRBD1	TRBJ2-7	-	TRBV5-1	CASSFSSGGFSYEQYF	TGCGCCAGCAGCTTTTCGTCAGGGGGATTTTCCTACGAGCAGTACTTC
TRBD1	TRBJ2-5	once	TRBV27	CASSHGTGGQETQYF	TGTGCCAGCAGTCATGGGACAGGGGGGCAAGAGACCCAGTACTTC
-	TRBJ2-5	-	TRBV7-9	CASKMGEQETQYF	TGTGCCAGCAAGATGGGGGAACAAGAGACCCAGTACTTC
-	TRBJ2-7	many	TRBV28	CASSRPGVYEQYF	TGTGCCAGCAGTCGTCCAGGGGTCTACGAGCAGTACTTC
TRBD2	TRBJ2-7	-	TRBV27	CASSPTSLAYEQYF	TGTGCCAGCAGTCCGACTAGCCTGGCCTACGAGCAGTACTTC
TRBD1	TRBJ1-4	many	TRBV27	CASSLGQGTGKLFF	TGTGCCAGCAGTCTCGGACAGGGGACGGGAAAACTGTTTTTT
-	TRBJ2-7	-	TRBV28	CASSLALDSSWYSYEQYF	TGTGCCAGCAGTTTAGCCTTGGACTCTAGTTGGTACTCCTACGAGCAGTACTTC
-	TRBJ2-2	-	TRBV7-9	CASSLADNTGELFF	TGTGCCAGCAGCTTGGCCGATAACACCGGGGAGCTGTTTTTT
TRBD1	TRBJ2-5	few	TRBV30	CAWSVQTGWETQYF	TGTGCCTGGAGTGTACAGACAGGGTGGGAGACCCAGTACTTC
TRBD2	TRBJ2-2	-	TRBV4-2	CASSSGSEAGELFF	TGTGCCAGCAGCAGCGGGAGCGAGGCCGGGGAGCTGTTTTTT
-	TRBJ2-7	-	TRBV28	CASRDISYEQYF	TGTGCCAGCAGAGACATCTCCTACGAGCAGTACTTC
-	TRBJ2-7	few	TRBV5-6	CASSLGAVVHEQYF	TGTGCCAGCAGCTTGGGGGCCGTCGTGCACGAGCAGTACTTC
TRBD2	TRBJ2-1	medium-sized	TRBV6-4	CASQRTSGANEQFF	TGTGCCAGCCAGAGGACTAGCGGAGCCAATGAGCAGTTCTTC
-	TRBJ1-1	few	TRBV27	CASTSPGDGGTEAFF	TGTGCCAGCACTTCCCCGGGAGACGGGGGGACTGAAGCTTTCTTT
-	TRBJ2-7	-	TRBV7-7	CASSASGNLYEQYF	TGTGCCAGCAGCGCCTCAGGGAATCTCTACGAGCAGTACTTC